This TCR beta chain is from a study of cytomegalovirus exposure and HLA in healthy donors. The PCR contained 60 Vbeta and 13 Jbeta primers. The repertoire was sequenced with immunoSEQ multiplex PCR; TCRdb's copy has only in-frame clones and lacks some. The table records around 59,000 clones, roughly four fifths of them present only once. The material sequenced was PBMCs. This clonotype was sampled from a human donor in good health.

For the CDR3, the DNA is TGTGCCAGCAGCCAACTAGCTAACTATGGCTACACCTTC. This encodes CASSQLANYGYTF. The V gene is TRBV27, the J gene TRBJ1-2; no clear D gene. Germline CDR1 is MNHEY and CDR2 is SMNVEV (reference sequence). The CDR3 runs to 13 residues. The V end was cut by 6 bases, the J end by 0 bases, with 8 bases between.